The 15 T cell receptor beta chains below were found in one sample sequenced in a study of T cell responses to AZD1222 COVID-19 vaccine. TCRdb keeps only in-frame clones here, not all; method: immunoSEQ multiplex PCR. The sample has about 29,000 clones, over 90% seen once. The sequencing here drew on peripheral blood, taken on day 0 of AZD1222 vaccination. These receptors originate from an adult in good health.

The genes are TRBV4-1 and TRBJ1-4; 10 bases fit TRBD1. The V and J ends lost 3 bases and 7 bases, in that order; junction bases with no gene match: 8. The CDR3 runs to 16 residues. Germline-derived CDR1 and CDR2 are MGHRA and YSYEKL. CDR3 in amino acids: CASSQSRTGGGEKLFF. CDR3 nucleotide sequence: TGCGCCAGCAGCCAGTCCAGGACAGGGGGAGGTGAAAAACTGTTTTTT.

The rearrangement uses TRBV7-8 and TRBJ1-2, with D uncertain. This CDR3 has 11 amino acids. The germline gives CDR1 SGHVS, CDR2 FQNEAQ. V was clipped by 5 bases and J by 7 bases, with 8 bases between them. CDR3 loop: CASSPGVGYTF. CDR3 in DNA: TGTGCCAGCAGCCCCGGGGTTGGCTACACCTTC.

The chain carries TRBV6-5 and TRBJ1-1; maybe TRBD1 (5 bases). V was pared by 0 bases and J by 0 bases, with 11 bases between. CDR1 and CDR2 (germline): MNHEY, SVGAGI. This CDR3 comprises 16 residues. CDR3 nucleotides: TGTGCCAGCAGTTACTCGTCCGGGACTTTGAACACTGAAGCTTTCTTT. Its protein is CASSYSSGTLNTEAFF.

This chain links TRBV9 with TRBJ1-1; D uncertain. Germline CDR1 reads SGDLS; CDR2 reads YYNGEE. The CDR3 extends over 13 amino acids. Trimming pared 1 base from V and 4 bases from J, leaving 8 bases between. CDR3 sequence: CASSVSRGTEAFF. CDR3 nucleotides: TGTGCCAGCAGCGTAAGTAGAGGCACTGAAGCTTTCTTT.

The chain recombines TRBV11-2 with TRBJ2-7; 9 bases agree with TRBD1. Germline V lookup: CDR1 SGHAT, CDR2 FQNNGV. Trimming took 4 bases from V and 3 from J; bases not matched to a gene: 16. The CDR3 extends over 18 amino acids. CDR3 sequence reads: CASSSVLGTGSLYYEQYF. The DNA for the CDR3 is TGTGCCAGCAGCTCGGTGCTTGGGACAGGGTCCCTTTACTACGAGCAGTACTTC.

For this clone: Other DNA sequences in the same sample also yield this CDR3. This rearrangement joins TRBV27 to TRBJ1-5; D is unresolved. The CDR3 is 13 residues long. V was shortened by 3 bases and J by 5 bases, with 8 bases between the two germline ends. Germline values: CDR1 MNHEY, CDR2 SMNVEV (reference sequence). The CDR3 region has the DNA TGTGCCAGCAGTTTGATGGTCGATCAGCCCCAGCATTTT. Translation gives CASSLMVDQPQHF.

V is TRBV5-1 and J is TRBJ2-5; D is unresolved. V lost 0 bases and J lost 5, with 5 bases in between. Germline CDR1 is SGHRS and CDR2 is YFSETQ. This CDR3 is built from 12 residues. CDR3: CASSLVGETQYF. The CDR3 DNA is TGCGCCAGCAGCTTGGTCGGGGAGACCCAGTACTTC. The variable domain in full, completed from reference TRBV5-1 and TRBJ2-5, reads KAGVTQTPRYLIKTRGQQVTLSCSPISGHRSVSWYQQTPGQGLQFLFEYFSETQRNKGNFPGRFSGRQFSNSRSEMNVSTLELGDSALYLCASSLVGETQYFGPGTRLLVL.

V is TRBV27 and J is TRBJ2-7; the D is unclear. CDR1 is MNHEY and CDR2 is SMNVEV in the germline V gene (reference sequence). The CDR3 loop spans 14 amino acids. The ends were cut back, 3 bases at V and 1 base at J, with 10 bases in the middle. CDR3 DNA: TGTGCCAGCAGTTTTCGTCTGACTTCCTACGAGCAGTACTTC. Translating it yields CASSFRLTSYEQYF.

This sequence joins TRBV9 and TRBJ1-4; maybe TRBD1 (5 bases). CDR1 and CDR2 from the germline V gene are SGDLS and YYNGEE. The length of the CDR3 is 15 residues. Trimming removed 2 bases from V and 3 bases from J, with 11 bases in between. CDR3 bases: TGTGCCAGCAGCGTGTCCGGGACGCCTAATGAAAAACTGTTTTTT. As protein: CASSVSGTPNEKLFF.

V gene TRBV11-2 combines with J gene TRBJ1-6; D is uncertain. This CDR3 is built from 17 residues. Germline V gives CDR1 SGHAT, CDR2 FQNNGV. The V end was cut by 0 bases, the J end by 2 bases, with 11 bases between. The CDR3 region is CASSLDLITAYNSPLHF. DNA of the CDR3: TGTGCCAGCAGCTTAGATTTGATAACGGCCTATAATTCACCCCTCCACTTT. The variable domain in full, with the rest retrieved from reference TRBV11-2 and TRBJ1-6, is EAGVAQSPRYKIIEKRQSVAFWCNPISGHATLYWYQQILGQGPKLLIQFQNNGVVDDSQLPKDRFSAERLKGVDSTLKIQPAKLEDSAVYLCASSLDLITAYNSPLHFGNGTRLTVT.

V and J are TRBV29-1 and TRBJ2-5; possibly TRBD1 for D (5 bases). Trimming stripped 2 bases from V and 5 bases from J, with 12 bases between. The CDR3 is 13 residues long. Germline V gene lookup returns CDR1 SQVTM and CDR2 ANQGSEA. CDR3 nucleotides: TGCAGCGTTGAACGGCAGGGCTGGGAGACCCAGTACTTC. The encoded protein is CSVERQGWETQYF.

The chain links TRBV30 to TRBJ1-1; D is ambiguous. Trimming took 0 bases from V and 3 from J, leaving 11 bases between them. The CDR3 runs to 14 residues. Germline V gives CDR1 GTSNPN, CDR2 SVGIG (reference sequence). The CDR3 nucleotides read TGTGCCTGGAGTGTACCACCGAGGGACACTGAAGCTTTCTTT. Translating gives CAWSVPPRDTEAFF.

The J gene is TRBJ2-3, the V gene TRBV10-2; D is ambiguous. Germline V gene sequence: CDR1 WSHSY, CDR2 SAAADI. The CDR3 covers 13 residues. V lost 0 bases to trimming and J lost 8 bases, with 9 bases between them. CDR3 region: CASSESTSPTQYF. In DNA form, the CDR3 reads TGCGCCAGCAGTGAGTCGACCTCCCCTACGCAGTATTTT.

The chain links TRBV6-4 to TRBJ2-3, with 12 bases aligning to TRBD2. CDR1 MRHNA and CDR2 SNTAGT come from the germline V gene. CDR3 size: 15 residues. Germline trimming cut 2 bases from V and 3 bases from J; bases unmatched to any gene: 0. The CDR3 DNA is TGTGCCAGCAGTGACGGGACTAGCGGGACAGATACGCAGTATTTT. Residues: CASSDGTSGTDTQYF.

The chain recombines TRBV18 with TRBJ1-1, with D possibly being TRBD1 (5 bases). Trimming took 6 bases from V and 1 from J, leaving 6 bases between them. Germline-derived CDR1 and CDR2 are KGHSH and LQKENI. The CDR3 totals 12 residues. CDR3 sequence (DNA): TGTGCCAGCTCGCAGGGGAACACTGAAGCTTTCTTT. Protein product: CASSQGNTEAFF. The whole variable domain, remainder taken from reference TRBV18 and TRBJ1-1, is NAGVMQNPRHLVRRRGQEARLRCSPMKGHSHVYWYRQLPEEGLKFMVYLQKENIIDESGMPKERFSAEFPKEGPSILRIQQVVRGDSAAYFCASSQGNTEAFFGQGTRLTVV.